A selection of T cell receptor beta chains follows, all from one sample in a study of T cells after yellow fever vaccination. TCRdb re-derived calls from the 5' RACE reads in MiXCR, one entry per CDR3 protein. The repertoire has some 200,000 distinct CDR3 sequences, roughly 9.6% of them found once; the top ten carry 36%. This sample comprised CD8+ T cells sorted from PBMCs, obtained 15 days after the yellow fever booster vaccination. Receptors were obtained from a man in his late teens or twenties who received the YFV17D yellow fever vaccine. CDR3s leave out the opening cysteine and the closing phenylalanine or tryptophan. A D gene is named only where the DNA matches it firmly. Size values are once, few and many counts, or a class for expanded clones, and some rows have none.

>TRBV9|few|TRBJ2-1|NA
ASSVSNLYNEQF
>TRBV5-1|NA|TRBJ2-2|TRBD1
ASSLRTGSSGELF
>TRBV29-1|many|TRBJ2-1|NA
SVGLPGPYNEQF
>TRBV19|NA|TRBJ2-2|NA
ASSSGNTGELF
>TRBV21-1|few|TRBJ2-3|NA
AWGGGEADTQY
>TRBV29-1|NA|TRBJ2-7|NA
SVEVPGSYEQY
>TRBV7-9|few|TRBJ1-6|NA
ASSSDSPLH
>TRBV5-1|NA|TRBJ1-1|NA
ASSLGHMDTEAF
>TRBV27|NA|TRBJ1-6|NA
ASRQGLYNSPLH
>TRBV11-2|NA|TRBJ1-1|TRBD1
ASSTNRGQEAF
>TRBV4-1|many|TRBJ1-1|NA
ASSQQGYGTEAF
>TRBV4-3|NA|TRBJ1-1|NA
ASSQGTVLEAF
>TRBV7-9|NA|TRBJ1-3|NA
ASSLAPRPSGNTIY
>TRBV7-9|few|TRBJ2-5|NA
ATVAGRAETQY
>TRBV6-5|NA|TRBJ1-1|NA
ASSYRNGGHEAF
>TRBV4-3|NA|TRBJ2-3|TRBD2
ASSQDEAGVYSSTDTQY
>TRBV6-2/TRBV6-3|few|TRBJ2-7|NA
ASSQGPIEQY
>TRBV6-5|NA|TRBJ1-1|TRBD1
ASSYSFTGAGTEAF
>TRBV2|NA|TRBJ2-3|NA
ASSDWLASDTQY
>TRBV7-3|many|TRBJ2-7|NA
ASSLTGLGEQY
>TRBV5-4|many|TRBJ1-1|NA
ASSFGWDTEAF
>TRBV4-1|many|TRBJ2-3|NA
ASSQDKAGLDTQY
>TRBV4-1|NA|TRBJ1-2|NA
ASSQDHGLYGYT
>TRBV5-4|NA|TRBJ2-2|NA
ASSLAGTATGELF
>TRBV5-1|NA|TRBJ1-6|NA
ASSLDMGSSYNSPLH
>TRBV4-1|many|TRBJ2-4|TRBD1
ASSQDWETGNIQY
>TRBV14|few|TRBJ1-2|NA
ASSHSGNYGYT